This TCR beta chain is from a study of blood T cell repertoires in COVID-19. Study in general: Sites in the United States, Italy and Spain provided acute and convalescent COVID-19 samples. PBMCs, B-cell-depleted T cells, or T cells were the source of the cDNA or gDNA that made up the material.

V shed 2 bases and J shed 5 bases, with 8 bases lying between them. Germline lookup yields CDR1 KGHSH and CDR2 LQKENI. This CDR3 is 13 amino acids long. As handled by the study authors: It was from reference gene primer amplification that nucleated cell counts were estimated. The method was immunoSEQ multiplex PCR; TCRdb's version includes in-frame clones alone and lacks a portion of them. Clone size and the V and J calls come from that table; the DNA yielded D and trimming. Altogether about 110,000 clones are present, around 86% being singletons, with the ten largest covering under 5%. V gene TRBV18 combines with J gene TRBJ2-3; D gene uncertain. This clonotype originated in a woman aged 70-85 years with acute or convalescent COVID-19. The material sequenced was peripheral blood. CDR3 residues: CASSPGSQDTQYF. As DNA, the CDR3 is TGTGCCAGCTCACCAGGCTCTCAAGATACGCAGTATTTT.